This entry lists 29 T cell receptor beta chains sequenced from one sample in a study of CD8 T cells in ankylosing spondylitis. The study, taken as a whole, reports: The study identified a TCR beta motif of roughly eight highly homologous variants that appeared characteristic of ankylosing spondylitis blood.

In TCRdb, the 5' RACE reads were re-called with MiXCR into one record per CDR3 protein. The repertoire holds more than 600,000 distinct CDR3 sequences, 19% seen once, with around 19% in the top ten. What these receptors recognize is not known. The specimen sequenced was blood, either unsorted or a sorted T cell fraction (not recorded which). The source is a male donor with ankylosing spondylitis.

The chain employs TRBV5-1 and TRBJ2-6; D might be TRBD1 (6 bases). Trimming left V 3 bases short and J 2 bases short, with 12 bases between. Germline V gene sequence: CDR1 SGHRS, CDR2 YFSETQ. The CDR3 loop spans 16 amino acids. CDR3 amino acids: CASSWDTETGANVLTF. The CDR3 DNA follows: TGCGCCAGCAGCTGGGACACCGAAACTGGGGCCAACGTCCTGACTTTC.

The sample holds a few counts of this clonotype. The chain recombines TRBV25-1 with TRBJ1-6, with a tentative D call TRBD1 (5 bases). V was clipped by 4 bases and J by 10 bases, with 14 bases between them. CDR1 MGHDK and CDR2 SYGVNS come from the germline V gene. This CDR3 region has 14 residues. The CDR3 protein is CASSGGGAGSPLHF. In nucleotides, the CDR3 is TGTGCCAGCAGTGGGGGAGGGGCGGGCTCACCCCTCCACTTT.

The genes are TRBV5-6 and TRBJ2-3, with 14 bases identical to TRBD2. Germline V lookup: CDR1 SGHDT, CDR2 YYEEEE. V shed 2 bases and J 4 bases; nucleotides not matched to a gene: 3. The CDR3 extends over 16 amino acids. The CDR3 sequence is CASSFLGLAGADTQYF. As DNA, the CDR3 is TGTGCCAGCAGCTTTCTGGGACTAGCGGGAGCAGATACGCAGTATTTT.

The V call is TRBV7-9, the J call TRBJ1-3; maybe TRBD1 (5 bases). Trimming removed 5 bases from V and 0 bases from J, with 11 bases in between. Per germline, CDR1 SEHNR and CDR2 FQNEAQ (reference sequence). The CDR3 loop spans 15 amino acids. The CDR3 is CASSTTEYSGNTIYF. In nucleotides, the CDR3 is TGTGCCAGCAGCACGACAGAATACTCTGGAAACACCATATATTTT.

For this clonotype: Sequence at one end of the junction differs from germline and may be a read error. The CDR3 region is CSARRSGDDGHTF. The CDR3 bases are TGCAGTGCTAGACGCTCAGGGGACGATGGCCACACCTTC. This chain joins TRBV20-1 and TRBJ1-2; weak D call: TRBD1 (6 bases). Germline lookup yields CDR1 DFQATT and CDR2 SNEGSKA (reference sequence). The CDR3 loop spans 13 amino acids.

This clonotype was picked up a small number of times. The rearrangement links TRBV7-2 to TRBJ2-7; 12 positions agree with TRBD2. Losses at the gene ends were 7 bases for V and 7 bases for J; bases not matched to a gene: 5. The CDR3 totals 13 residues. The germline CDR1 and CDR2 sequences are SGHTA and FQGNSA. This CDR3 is CASTILAGGEQYF. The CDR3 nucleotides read TGTGCCAGCACCATACTAGCGGGAGGTGAGCAGTACTTC. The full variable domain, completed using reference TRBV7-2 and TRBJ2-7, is GAGVSQSPSNKVTEKGKDVELRCDPISGHTALYWYRQSLGQGLEFLIYFQGNSAPDKSGLPSDRFSAERTGGSVSTLTIQRTQQEDSAVYLCASTILAGGEQYFGPGTRLTVT.

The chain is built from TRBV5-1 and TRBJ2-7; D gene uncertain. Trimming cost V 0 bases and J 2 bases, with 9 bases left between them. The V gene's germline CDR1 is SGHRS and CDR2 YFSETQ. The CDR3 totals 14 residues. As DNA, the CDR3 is TGCGCCAGCAGCTTGGCGAGTCAGGCCTACGAGCAGTACTTC. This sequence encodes CASSLASQAYEQYF. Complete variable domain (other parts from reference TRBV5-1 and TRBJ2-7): KAGVTQTPRYLIKTRGQQVTLSCSPISGHRSVSWYQQTPGQGLQFLFEYFSETQRNKGNFPGRFSGRQFSNSRSEMNVSTLELGDSALYLCASSLASQAYEQYFGPGTRLTVT.

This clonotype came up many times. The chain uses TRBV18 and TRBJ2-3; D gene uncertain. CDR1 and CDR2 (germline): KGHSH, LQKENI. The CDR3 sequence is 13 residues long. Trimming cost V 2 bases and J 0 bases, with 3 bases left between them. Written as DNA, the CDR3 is TGTGCCAGCTCACCAGCTAGCACAGATACGCAGTATTTT. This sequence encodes CASSPASTDTQYF. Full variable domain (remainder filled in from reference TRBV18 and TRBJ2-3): NAGVMQNPRHLVRRRGQEARLRCSPMKGHSHVYWYRQLPEEGLKFMVYLQKENIIDESGMPKERFSAEFPKEGPSILRIQQVVRGDSAAYFCASSPASTDTQYFGPGTRLTVL.

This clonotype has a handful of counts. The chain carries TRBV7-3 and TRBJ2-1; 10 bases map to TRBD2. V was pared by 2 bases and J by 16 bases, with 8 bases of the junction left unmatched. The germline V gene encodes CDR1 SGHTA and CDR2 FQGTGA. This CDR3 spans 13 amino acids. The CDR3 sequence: CASSLSNSGGKFF. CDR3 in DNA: TGTGCCAGCAGCTTATCCAATAGCGGGGGGAAATTCTTC.

DNA for the CDR3: TGCGCCAGCAGTGGTGGTACCCTCCACTTT. Translation: CASSGGTLHF. The J gene is TRBJ1-6, the V gene TRBV10-2; no definite D call. V was trimmed by 4 bases and J by 14 bases, leaving 6 bases between them. CDR1 is WSHSY, CDR2 SAAADI, per germline. The CDR3 length is 10 residues.

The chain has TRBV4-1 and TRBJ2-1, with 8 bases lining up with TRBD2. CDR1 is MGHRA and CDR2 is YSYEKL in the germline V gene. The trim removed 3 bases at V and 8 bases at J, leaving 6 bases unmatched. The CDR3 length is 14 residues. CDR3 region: CASSQVAGGYEQFF. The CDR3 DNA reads TGCGCCAGCAGCCAGGTGGCGGGAGGTTATGAGCAGTTCTTC.

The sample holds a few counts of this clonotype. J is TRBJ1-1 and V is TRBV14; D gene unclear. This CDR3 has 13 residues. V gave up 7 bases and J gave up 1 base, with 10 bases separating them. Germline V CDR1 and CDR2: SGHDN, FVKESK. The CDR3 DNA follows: TGTGCCAGCAAAAAGCAGCAGAACACTGAAGCTTTCTTT. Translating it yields CASKKQQNTEAFF.

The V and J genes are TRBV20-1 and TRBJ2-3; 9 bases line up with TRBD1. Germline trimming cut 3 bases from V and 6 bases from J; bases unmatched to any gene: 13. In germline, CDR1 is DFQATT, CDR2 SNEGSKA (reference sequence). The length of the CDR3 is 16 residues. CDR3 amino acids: CSARSPGTGFMDTQYF. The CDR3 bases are TGCAGTGCTAGGTCCCCCGGGACAGGGTTTATGGATACGCAGTATTTT.

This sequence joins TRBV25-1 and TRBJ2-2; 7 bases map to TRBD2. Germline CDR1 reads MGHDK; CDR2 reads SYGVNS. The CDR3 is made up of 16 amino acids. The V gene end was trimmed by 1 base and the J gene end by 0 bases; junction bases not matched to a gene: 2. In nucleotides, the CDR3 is TGTGCCAGCAGTGAATTGGGAGGGTCGAACACCGGGGAGCTGTTTTTT. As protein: CASSELGGSNTGELFF.

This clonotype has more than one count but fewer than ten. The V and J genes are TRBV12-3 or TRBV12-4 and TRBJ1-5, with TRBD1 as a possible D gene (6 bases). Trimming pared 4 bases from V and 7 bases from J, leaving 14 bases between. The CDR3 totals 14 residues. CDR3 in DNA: TGTGCCAGCAGTTCACGGGCAGGGGACCAGCCCCAGCATTTT. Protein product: CASSSRAGDQPQHF.

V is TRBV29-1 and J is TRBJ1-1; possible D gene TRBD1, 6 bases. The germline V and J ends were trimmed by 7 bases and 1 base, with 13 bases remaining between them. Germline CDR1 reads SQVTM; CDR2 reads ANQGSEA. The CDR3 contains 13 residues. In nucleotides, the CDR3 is TGCAGCGCATCAACAGGGACGAACACTGAAGCTTTCTTT. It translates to CSASTGTNTEAFF.

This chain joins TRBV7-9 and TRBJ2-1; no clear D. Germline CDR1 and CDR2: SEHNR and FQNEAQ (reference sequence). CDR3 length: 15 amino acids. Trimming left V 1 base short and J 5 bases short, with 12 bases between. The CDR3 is CASSLGLGVDNEQFF. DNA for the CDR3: TGTGCCAGCAGCTTAGGTCTCGGAGTAGACAATGAGCAGTTCTTC.

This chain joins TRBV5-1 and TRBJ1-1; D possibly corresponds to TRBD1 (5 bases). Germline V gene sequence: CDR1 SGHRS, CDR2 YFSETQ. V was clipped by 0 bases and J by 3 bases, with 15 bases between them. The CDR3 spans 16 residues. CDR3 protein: CASSLEFFRGDTEAFF. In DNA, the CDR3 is TGCGCCAGCAGCTTGGAGTTTTTTAGGGGCGACACTGAAGCTTTCTTT.

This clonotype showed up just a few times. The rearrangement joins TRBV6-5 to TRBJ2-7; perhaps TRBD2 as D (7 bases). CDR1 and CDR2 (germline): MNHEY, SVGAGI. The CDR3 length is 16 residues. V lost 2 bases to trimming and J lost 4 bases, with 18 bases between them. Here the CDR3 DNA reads TGTGCCAGCAGTTACGAAGGTCTGGGGGGGCCTTACGAGCAGTACTTC. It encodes CASSYEGLGGPYEQYF.

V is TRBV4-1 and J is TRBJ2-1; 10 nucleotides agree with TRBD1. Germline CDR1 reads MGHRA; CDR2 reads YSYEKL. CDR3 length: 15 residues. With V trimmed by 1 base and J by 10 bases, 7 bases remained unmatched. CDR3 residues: CASSQGGTGVREQFF. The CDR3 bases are TGCGCCAGCAGCCAAGGCGGGACAGGGGTTCGGGAGCAGTTCTTC.

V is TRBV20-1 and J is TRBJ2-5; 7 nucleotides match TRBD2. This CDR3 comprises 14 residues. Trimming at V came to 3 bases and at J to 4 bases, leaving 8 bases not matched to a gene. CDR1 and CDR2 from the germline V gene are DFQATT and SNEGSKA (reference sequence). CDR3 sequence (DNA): TGCAGTGCTAGTGGCGGGGGAAGCGGAGAGACCCAGTACTTC. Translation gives CSASGGGSGETQYF.

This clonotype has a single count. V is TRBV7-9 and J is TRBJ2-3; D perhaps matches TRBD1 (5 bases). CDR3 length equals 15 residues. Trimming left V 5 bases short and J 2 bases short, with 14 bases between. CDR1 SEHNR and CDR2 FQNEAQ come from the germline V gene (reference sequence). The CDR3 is CASSPRAVNTDTQYF. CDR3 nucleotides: TGTGCCAGCAGCCCCAGGGCGGTAAACACAGATACGCAGTATTTT.

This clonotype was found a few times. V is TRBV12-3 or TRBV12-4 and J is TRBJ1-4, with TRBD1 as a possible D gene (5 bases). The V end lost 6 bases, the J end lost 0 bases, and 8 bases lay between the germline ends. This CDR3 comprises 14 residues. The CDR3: CASSGTTTNEKLFF. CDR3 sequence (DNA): TGTGCCAGCAGCGGGACCACAACTAATGAAAAACTGTTTTTT.

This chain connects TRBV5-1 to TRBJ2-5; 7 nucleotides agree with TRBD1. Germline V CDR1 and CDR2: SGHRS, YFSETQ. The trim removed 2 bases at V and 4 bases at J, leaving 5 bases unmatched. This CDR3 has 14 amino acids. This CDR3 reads CASSFIGGLETQYF. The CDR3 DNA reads TGCGCCAGCAGCTTTATAGGGGGCCTAGAGACCCAGTACTTC.

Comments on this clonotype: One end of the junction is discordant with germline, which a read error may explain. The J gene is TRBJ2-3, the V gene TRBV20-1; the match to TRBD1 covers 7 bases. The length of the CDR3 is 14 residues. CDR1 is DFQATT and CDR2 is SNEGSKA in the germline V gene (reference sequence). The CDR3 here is CSAREGARGDTQYF. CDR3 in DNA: TGCAGTGCAAGAGAGGGGGCCAGGGGAGATACGCAGTATTTT.

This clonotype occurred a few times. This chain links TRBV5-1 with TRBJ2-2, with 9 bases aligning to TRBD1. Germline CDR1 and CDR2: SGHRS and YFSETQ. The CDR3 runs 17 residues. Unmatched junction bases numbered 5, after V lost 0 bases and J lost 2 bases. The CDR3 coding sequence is TGCGCCAGCAGCTTGGGGGACAGGGACCCAAACACCGGGGAGCTGTTTTTT. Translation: CASSLGDRDPNTGELFF.

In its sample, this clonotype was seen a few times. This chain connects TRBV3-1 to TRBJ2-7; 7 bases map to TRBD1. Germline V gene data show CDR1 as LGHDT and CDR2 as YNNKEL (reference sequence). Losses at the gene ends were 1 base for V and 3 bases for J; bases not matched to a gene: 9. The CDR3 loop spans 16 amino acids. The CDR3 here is CASSQARDRAYYEQYF. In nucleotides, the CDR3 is TGTGCCAGCAGCCAAGCCCGAGACAGGGCGTACTACGAGCAGTACTTC.

The CDR3: CASSAGETEAFF. Written as DNA, the CDR3 is TGTGCCAGCAGCGCAGGGGAAACTGAAGCTTTCTTT. The V call is TRBV7-9, the J call TRBJ1-1; possibly TRBD1 for D (6 bases). Germline-derived CDR1 and CDR2 are SEHNR and FQNEAQ (reference sequence). The V gene lost 5 bases and the J gene lost 5 bases, with 9 bases spanning the gap. This CDR3 spans 12 amino acids.

The CDR3 DNA reads TGCAGTGCGAGCCGGGGGGCGGGTACTGAAGCTTTCTTT. It yields the protein CSASRGAGTEAFF. V usage is TRBV20-1 and J usage is TRBJ1-1, with a tentative D call TRBD1 (6 bases). V gave up 6 bases and J gave up 5 bases, with 16 bases separating them. CDR1 is DFQATT, CDR2 SNEGSKA, per germline (reference sequence). The CDR3 runs to 13 residues.